A selection of T cell receptor beta chains follows, all from one sample in a study of cytomegalovirus exposure and HLA in healthy donors. Using immunoSEQ multiplex PCR, the repertoire was profiled, and TCRdb retains in-frame clones only, with some absent. The sample has around 150,000 clones, over 60% seen once. Sequenced input: PBMCs. Receptors originate from a male donor in good health and CMV-seronegative. The conserved cysteine and the conserved F or W are not part of the CDR3 here.

v_gene,j_gene,len,CDR3aa
TRBV28,TRBJ2-2,13,ASGSGLASPGELF
TRBV6-1,TRBJ2-7,12,ASSEYAGGSEQY
TRBV6-6,TRBJ1-4,12,ASSRTGASEKLF
TRBV19,TRBJ2-7,13,ASSVRPDRGLEQY
TRBV28,TRBJ1-1,12,ASSWDLGNTEAF
TRBV9,TRBJ1-2,14,ASSARTGTGLYGYT
TRBV7-9,TRBJ2-7,11,SSSLGLSQKQY
TRBV7-2,TRBJ1-2,12,ASSFSRSNYGYT
TRBV9,TRBJ2-1,13,ASGKGQGVYNEQF
TRBV6-1,TRBJ1-4,12,ASAPQGTYEKLF
TRBV7-6,TRBJ2-3,13,ASSRAGQGTDTQY
TRBV5-4,TRBJ2-3,17,ASSPSRTSGTRSTDTQY
TRBV29-1,TRBJ1-1,9,SVEDSTEAF
TRBV7-2,TRBJ2-1,12,ASSRDSLNNEQF
TRBV30,TRBJ1-5,13,AWSFGQASNQPQH
TRBV2,TRBJ1-1,12,ASSEKGGNTEAF
TRBV7-6,TRBJ2-7,13,ASSLGRGSPYEQY
TRBV5-1,TRBJ1-4,14,ASSLPTEGINEKLF
TRBV9,TRBJ1-1,15,ASSVDGDRGGSTEAF
TRBV7-9,TRBJ2-7,9,PSSLYYEQY
TRBV7-8,TRBJ2-5,15,ASSLWASGRAEETQY
TRBV10-3,TRBJ1-5,12,AISGTGGGQPQH
TRBV18,TRBJ1-6,13,ASSPTGERNSPLH
TRBV5-1,TRBJ1-1,15,ASSVQPPGTGRTEAF
TRBV28,TRBJ2-7,9,ASTGFYEQY
TRBV7-3,TRBJ2-3,13,ASSLMGGSTDTQY
TRBV5-1,TRBJ1-1,11,ASGRRADTEAF
TRBV19,TRBJ2-4,14,ASSIGGDLAKNIQY
TRBV13,TRBJ1-4,12,ASSLGQGDEKLF
TRBV28,TRBJ2-7,14,ASSSPDRSSSYEQY
TRBV18,TRBJ2-2,15,ASSPFPPGGNTGELF
TRBV7-2,TRBJ2-6,14,ASSRKGADGANVLT
TRBV28,TRBJ2-1,12,ASSPGGARYEQF
TRBV5-1,TRBJ2-7,13,ASSWGLAGSYEQY
TRBV2,TRBJ2-1,11,ASSIHSYNEQF
TRBV28,TRBJ1-2,12,ASSLSQGADGYT
TRBV19,TRBJ2-3,14,ASSPTSGGTTDTQY
TRBV28,TRBJ1-4,11,ASSSPLNEKLF
TRBV4-1,TRBJ2-7,11,ASSQVGHYEQY
TRBV15,TRBJ1-1,12,ATSTPGGSTEAF
TRBV5-1,TRBJ1-2,11,ASSFGDLAGYT
TRBV7-7,TRBJ2-5,14,ASSATQGARGETQY
TRBV5-1,TRBJ2-1,12,ASSLLAGDLEQF
TRBV28,TRBJ1-3,11,ATHPGGGNTIY
TRBV2,TRBJ2-6,10,ASTPDIQVLT
TRBV7-2,TRBJ2-1,14,ASRGGAGGPYNEQF
TRBV2,TRBJ2-5,13,ASRLERGGQETQY
TRBV4-1,TRBJ2-7,13,ASSQDRASGYEQY
TRBV7-9,TRBJ2-5,13,ASSFGTSGGGTQY
TRBV7-2,TRBJ2-3,15,ASTPQARGAFTDTQY
TRBV28,TRBJ2-1,13,ASIEDRGTYNEQF